What follows is one T cell receptor (beta chain) and its context. Its antigen is undetermined. The data originate from a study of T cells in Graves' hyperthyroidism and ophthalmopathy. On the study more broadly: Pretreatment peripheral blood was obtained at initial diagnosis.

RNA transcripts were the template for amplifying TCR beta CDR3 regions. The HTBI primer set served for first-round RT-PCR of the TCR CDR3. Using its own MiXCR run on the multiplex PCR reads, TCRdb lists one record per CDR3 protein. The sample lists some 400,000 distinct CDR3 sequences, around 14% occurring once. V was clipped by 5 bases and J by 5 bases; unmatched bases: 8. The CDR3 is 13 amino acids. The germline gives CDR1 SQVTM, CDR2 ANQGSEA. On the basis of clinical symptoms, serum thyroxine and TRAb, thyroid ultrasound and orbital computed tomography, diagnoses were made. Points from the study as a whole: Blood also carried most thyroid clonotypes expanded above 0.001. Ophthalmopathy was separated from stable hyperthyroidism by a 13 V-J model.

The chain joins TRBV29-1 to TRBJ2-7; 8 positions agree with TRBD1. The clonotype originates from a woman in her sixties with Graves' hyperthyroidism. The specimen was blood. Written as DNA, the CDR3 is TGCAGCGTTTCGCAGGGGGCGCAGAACGAGCAGTACTTC. Encoded protein: CSVSQGAQNEQYF.